The subject of this entry is one T cell receptor beta chain. The V segment lost 8 bases and the J segment 7 bases; nucleotides outside the gene matches: 11. The CDR3 loop spans 15 amino acids. Germline V gene sequence: CDR1 SEHNR, CDR2 FQNEAQ (reference sequence). The source of the sample is a study of shared clonotypes between healthy human individuals. Sequenced by immunoSEQ multiplex PCR; TCRdb stores in-frame clones only, minus some. The table lists about 680,000 clones, about 91% of them singletons. The naive CD8 population came from CD45RO-negative cells selected for CCR7, without terminally differentiated effector memory CD45RA+ cells.

This clonotype was obtained from a man under 40 in good health. Sample: naive CD8+ T cells sorted from blood. J is TRBJ2-7 and V is TRBV7-9, with TRBD2 matching 13 bases. The DNA for the CDR3 is TGTGCCAGCGTCTCTAGTGGACTAGCGGGAGTTGAGCAGTACTTC. Translated: CASVSSGLAGVEQYF.